These 27 T cell receptor beta chains were all obtained from the same sample, sequenced in a study of blood T cells in healthy people across ages. The authors ran a second PCR of about 6 to 11 cycles using a sample-barcoded 5' primer and a J-beta primer mix. One entry per CDR3 protein results from TCRdb running MiXCR on the 5' RACE reads. The top ten clones hold approximately 21% of a sample with about 830,000 distinct CDR3 sequences, roughly 60% of them seen once. Sequenced material: blood. All receptors derive from a man aged 25-45 years in good health.

V usage is TRBV2 and J usage is TRBJ2-3; 9 nucleotides agree with TRBD2. The ends lost 8 bases at V and 2 bases at J; junction bases unmatched: 8. CDR3 length: 15 amino acids. Germline V gene sequence: CDR1 SNHLY, CDR2 FYNNEI. The CDR3 sequence: CASVTLAGTTDTQYF. In nucleotides, the CDR3 is TGTGCCAGCGTAACACTAGCGGGTACCACAGATACGCAGTATTTT.

The chain links TRBV20-1 to TRBJ2-3; no definite D call. Germline values: CDR1 DFQATT, CDR2 SNEGSKA (reference sequence). V lost 0 bases, J lost 9 bases, and 13 bases lay in between. The CDR3 has 13 residues. The CDR3 protein is CSARDLAPATQYF. The CDR3 nucleotides are TGCAGTGCTAGAGATCTGGCTCCAGCGACGCAGTATTTT.

In its sample, this clonotype was seen a few times. The chain carries TRBV4-3 and TRBJ2-3; TRBD2 matches 7 bases. The CDR3 is 18 residues long. Trimming removed 1 base from V and 8 bases from J; junction bases left unmatched: 18. The V gene's germline CDR1 is LGHNA and CDR2 YSLEER. As DNA, the CDR3 is TGCGCCAGCAGCCAAGCTCTTCGGGAGAGCGGGGTCCGTGCTACGCAGTATTTT. Translated: CASSQALRESGVRATQYF.

This chain connects TRBV9 to TRBJ1-1; D is unresolved. The CDR3 is 14 amino acids. V was shortened by 0 bases and J by 3 bases, with 9 bases between the two germline ends. Germline loops: CDR1 SGDLS, CDR2 YYNGEE. The CDR3 DNA reads TGTGCCAGCAGCGTAGTAACAGCCTACACTGAAGCTTTCTTT. This sequence encodes CASSVVTAYTEAFF.

The chain has TRBV30 and TRBJ2-4; perhaps TRBD1 as D (7 bases). The tail of the sequence fits TRBJ2-7 better, so the J call may be wrong. The CDR3 extends over 13 amino acids. Germline CDR1 is GTSNPN and CDR2 is SVGIG (reference sequence). The CDR3 loop is CALAGQKAYEQYF. DNA of the CDR3: TGTGCCTTGGCGGGACAGAAGGCCTACGAGCAGTACTTC.

The genes are TRBV7-2 and TRBJ2-1, with D uncertain. The J call may be incorrect, as the DNA end agrees better with TRBJ2-7. The CDR3 length is 14 residues. Germline CDR1 reads SGHTA; CDR2 reads FQGNSA. The CDR3 DNA reads as TGTACCAGCAGCCTACTGAGCTCCTACAATGAGCAGTACTTC. Protein: CTSSLLSSYNEQYF.

This clonotype was recorded only once. The chain combines TRBV27 with TRBJ1-1; D is unclear. This CDR3 is built from 12 residues. CDR1 is MNHEY, CDR2 SMNVEV, per germline (reference sequence). V dropped 6 bases and J dropped 8 bases, with 13 bases sitting between them. CDR3 loop: CASSRPDGEAFF. The CDR3 DNA is TGTGCCAGCAGCCGCCCGGACGGAGAAGCTTTCTTT.

The rearrangement joins TRBV7-9 to TRBJ2-1, with 8 positions matching TRBD2. Germline V lookup: CDR1 SEHNR, CDR2 FQNEAQ (reference sequence). The CDR3 contains 15 residues. Trimming removed 5 bases from V and 5 bases from J; junction bases left unmatched: 8. Here the CDR3 DNA reads TGTGCCAGCAGCGCCCCCCGGCGGGAGGACAATGAGCAGTTCTTC. Residues: CASSAPRREDNEQFF.

The chain is built from TRBV3-1 and TRBJ2-5; possible D gene TRBD2, 5 bases. The V end lost 1 base, the J end lost 9 bases, and 21 bases lay between the germline ends. This CDR3 has 16 residues. Germline CDR1 reads LGHDT; CDR2 reads YNNKEL (reference sequence). The CDR3 DNA is TGTGCCAGCAGCCAAGGCCCCCCGCAACAAATCGGGGCCCAGTACTTC. Translated: CASSQGPPQQIGAQYF.

A few counts support this clonotype. This sequence joins TRBV29-1 and TRBJ2-1, with D perhaps matching TRBD2 (6 bases). V lost 6 bases to trimming and J lost 7 bases, with 16 bases between them. The CDR3 spans 13 residues. From germline, CDR1 is SQVTM and CDR2 ANQGSEA. The CDR3 bases are TGCAGCGTCCAACGGGACTTGAAGAATGAGCAGTTCTTC. Translation: CSVQRDLKNEQFF.

Only a few counts were recorded for this clonotype. The chain couples TRBV29-1 to TRBJ2-1; 10 nucleotides match TRBD1. With V trimmed by 7 bases and J by 7 bases, 4 bases remained unmatched. The CDR3 is 12 residues long. Germline CDR1 SQVTM, CDR2 ANQGSEA. The CDR3 spells CSADRGGNEQFF. The CDR3 DNA sequence: TGCAGCGCGGACAGGGGGGGGAATGAGCAGTTCTTC.

This clonotype was counted only a few times. The rearrangement links TRBV4-2 to TRBJ1-6; D gene ambiguous. Trimming cost V 0 bases and J 7 bases, with 13 bases left between them. CDR3 length: 16 amino acids. The germline V gene has CDR1 LGHNA and CDR2 YNFKEQ. CDR3 nucleotides: TGTGCCAGCAGCCAAGATCGACGTCGAGGAAATTCACCCCTCCACTTT. Its protein is CASSQDRRRGNSPLHF.

This clonotype was counted between two and nine times. This chain joins TRBV20-1 and TRBJ2-7; no clear D gene. The CDR3 loop spans 13 amino acids. Germline V CDR1 and CDR2: DFQATT, SNEGSKA (reference sequence). V was cut by 2 bases and J by 3 bases, with 11 bases left in between. The CDR3 DNA is TGCAGTGCTAGACCCTCCACCGGCTACGAGCAGTACTTC. Its translation: CSARPSTGYEQYF.

In this sample, this clonotype turned up many times. The rearrangement uses TRBV5-6 and TRBJ2-7; TRBD1 aligns across 9 bases. CDR1 is SGHDT and CDR2 is YYEEEE in the germline V gene. The CDR3 has 17 residues. The J segment lost 9 bases and the V segment lost 0 bases, leaving 16 bases of the junction unmatched. DNA of the CDR3: TGTGCCAGCAGCTTGGTTGGCGAAGGGACAGGGAGTTATGGGCAGTACTTC. It codes for CASSLVGEGTGSYGQYF.

This clonotype was seen a handful of times. The J gene is TRBJ2-3, the V gene TRBV15, with no clear D. Trimming stripped 9 bases from V and 6 bases from J, with 16 bases between. In germline, CDR1 is LNHNV, CDR2 YYDKDF (reference sequence). This CDR3 is 13 amino acids long. The CDR3 is CATSRPPRDTQYF. The CDR3 bases are TGTGCCACTTCAAGGCCTCCTAGGGATACGCAGTATTTT.

This clonotype has at least ten counts. An end of the junction differs from the germline gene, which may be a read error. The chain uses TRBV12-3 or TRBV12-4 and TRBJ1-1, with D perhaps matching TRBD1 (5 bases). The CDR3 totals 13 residues. CDR3 amino acids: CASSPDTNTEAFF. CDR3 DNA sequence: TGCGCCAGCAGCCCGGACACGAACACTGAAGCTTTCTTT.

V gene TRBV12-3 or TRBV12-4 combines with J gene TRBJ2-5, with 12 nucleotides matching TRBD2. J was trimmed by 2 bases and V by 5 bases; bases with no gene match: 9. The CDR3 length is 17 residues. The CDR3, as DNA: TGTGCCAGCAGTGAACTAGCGGGGGGCAAAACTCAAGAGACCCAGTACTTC. It codes for CASSELAGGKTQETQYF.

This rearrangement joins TRBV2 to TRBJ2-7; D is unclear. Trimming cost V 2 bases and J 0 bases, with 11 bases left between them. The CDR3 totals 15 residues. Germline values: CDR1 SNHLY, CDR2 FYNNEI. The DNA of the CDR3 is TGTGCCAGCAGTGAACTGTACTACACCTCCTACGAGCAGTACTTC. Encoded protein: CASSELYYTSYEQYF.

The chain carries TRBV20-1 and TRBJ2-3; no clear D gene. V dropped 6 bases and J dropped 5 bases, with 12 bases sitting between them. The CDR3 consists of 12 residues. CDR1 is DFQATT and CDR2 is SNEGSKA in the germline V gene (reference sequence). The CDR3 loop is CSARRSVDTQYF. CDR3 nucleotides: TGCAGTGCGCGTAGGTCCGTAGATACGCAGTATTTT.

In this sample, this clonotype turned up a few times. The CDR3 loop is CSETSGGAKEQFF. CDR3 DNA sequence: TGCAGTGAGACTAGCGGGGGGGCCAAGGAGCAGTTCTTC. The chain is built from TRBV20-1 and TRBJ2-1, with 14 bases lining up with TRBD2. V dropped 7 bases and J dropped 10; count of bases not matched to a gene: 6. CDR1 and CDR2 from the germline V gene are DFQATT and SNEGSKA (reference sequence). The CDR3 sequence is 13 residues long.

This clonotype has just a few counts. This rearrangement joins TRBV5-6 to TRBJ1-4, with D unclear. Trimming pared 2 bases from V and 5 bases from J, leaving 4 bases between. The CDR3 has 12 amino acids. Germline values: CDR1 SGHDT, CDR2 YYEEEE. DNA of the CDR3: TGTGCCAGCAGCTTCCTAAATGAAAAACTGTTTTTT. Amino acid sequence: CASSFLNEKLFF.

V gene TRBV7-3 combines with J gene TRBJ2-1; maybe TRBD2 (5 bases). The germline CDR1 and CDR2 sequences are SGHTA and FQGTGA. CDR3 length equals 14 residues. The V and J ends lost 6 bases and 2 bases respectively, with 11 bases between them. CDR3 amino acids: CASSIPGTYNEQFF. CDR3 nucleotide sequence: TGTGCCAGCAGTATACCCGGGACCTACAATGAGCAGTTCTTC.

This rearrangement joins TRBV5-8 to TRBJ2-5; 7 nucleotides align to TRBD2. The better agreement between TRBJ2-7 and the DNA end casts doubt on the J call. The CDR3 is made up of 14 amino acids. The germline CDR1 and CDR2 sequences are SGHTS and YDEGEE. DNA of the CDR3: TGTGCCAGCAGGATGAGCGGGGAAACCTACGAGCAGTACTTC. It encodes CASRMSGETYEQYF.

This chain links TRBV7-9 with TRBJ2-5, with a tentative D call TRBD2 (5 bases). The CDR3 consists of 17 residues. Trimming stripped 1 base from V and 11 bases from J, with 26 bases between. CDR1 and CDR2 (germline): SEHNR, FQNEAQ (reference sequence). CDR3 protein: CASSLEGEVWTYNEQYF. For the CDR3, the DNA is TGTGCCAGCAGCTTAGAGGGAGAGGTTTGGACCTACAATGAGCAGTACTTC. Together with reference TRBV7-9 and TRBJ2-5, the CDR3 gives the full variable domain: DTGVSQNPRHKITKRGQNVTFRCDPISEHNRLYWYRQTLGQGPEFLTYFQNEAQLEKSRLLSDRFSAERPKGSFSTLEIQRTEQGDSAMYLCASSLEGEVWTYNEQYFGPGTRLLVL.

V usage is TRBV29-1 and J usage is TRBJ1-6; D call uncertain. Trimming stripped 7 bases from V and 8 bases from J, with 21 bases between. The CDR3 sequence is 15 residues long. From germline, CDR1 is SQVTM and CDR2 ANQGSEA. The CDR3 nucleotides are TGCAGCGGGAGCCGTCACGGGCCTCCCTATTCACCCCTCCACTTT. Its protein is CSGSRHGPPYSPLHF.

The chain uses TRBV6-1 and TRBJ1-5, with 7 positions matching TRBD1. This CDR3 contains 15 residues. Germline values: CDR1 MNHNS, CDR2 SASEGT. With 7 bases clipped from V and 6 bases from J, the junction kept 12 bases outside the gene matches. Written as DNA, the CDR3 is TGTGCCAGCACCGTCGACAGGGAGGCGAGTCAGCCCCAGCATTTT. This sequence encodes CASTVDREASQPQHF.

The gene calls are TRBV5-1 and TRBJ2-3; 10 nucleotides agree with TRBD2. CDR3 length: 16 amino acids. CDR1 is SGHRS and CDR2 is YFSETQ in the germline V gene. Losses at the gene ends were 4 bases for V and 3 bases for J; bases not matched to a gene: 8. CDR3 DNA: TGCGCCAGCAGCGCCGCTAGCGGGAGTCCGACAGATACGCAGTATTTT. Translated: CASSAASGSPTDTQYF.